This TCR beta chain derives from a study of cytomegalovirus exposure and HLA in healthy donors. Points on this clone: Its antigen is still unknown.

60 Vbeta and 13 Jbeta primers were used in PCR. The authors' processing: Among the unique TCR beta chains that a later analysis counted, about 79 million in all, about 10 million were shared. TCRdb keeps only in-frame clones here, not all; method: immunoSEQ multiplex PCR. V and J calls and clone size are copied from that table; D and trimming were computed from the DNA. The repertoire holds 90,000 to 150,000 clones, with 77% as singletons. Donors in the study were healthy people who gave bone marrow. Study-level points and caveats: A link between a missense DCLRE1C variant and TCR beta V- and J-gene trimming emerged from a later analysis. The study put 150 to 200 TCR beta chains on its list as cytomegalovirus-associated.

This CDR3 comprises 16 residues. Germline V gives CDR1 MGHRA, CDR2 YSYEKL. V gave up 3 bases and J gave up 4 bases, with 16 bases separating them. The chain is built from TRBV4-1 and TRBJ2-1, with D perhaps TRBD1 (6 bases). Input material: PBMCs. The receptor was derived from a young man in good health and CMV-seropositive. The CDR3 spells CASSQSDGDIYNEQFF. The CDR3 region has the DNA TGCGCCAGCAGCCAGTCTGACGGGGACATTTACAATGAGCAGTTCTTC.